The clone carrying this T cell receptor (beta chain) appeared a few times. The CDR3 extends over 15 amino acids. Germline assignment: CDR1 SGHTA and CDR2 FQGNSA. The sample belongs to a study of blood T cells in healthy people across ages. It was with a sample-barcoded 5' primer and a J-beta primer mix that a second PCR of roughly 7 to 12 cycles was run. TCRdb reprocessed the 5' RACE reads via MiXCR and lists one record per CDR3 protein. Counted here are 700,000 to 800,000 distinct CDR3 sequences, 35% to 45% occurring once; the ten biggest clones make up approximately 22%. This clonotype originated in a woman in her sixties or seventies in good health. This sequence joins TRBV7-2 and TRBJ2-5; 11 positions match TRBD2. The DNA matches TRBJ2-7 better at its end, which makes the J call doubtful. The specimen sequenced was blood. DNA of the CDR3: TGTGCCAGCAGCTCTATAGCGGGAGGGCCATACGAGCAGTACTTC. Residues: CASSSIAGGPYEQYF.